These 27 T cell receptor beta chains were sequenced from one sample in a study of cytomegalovirus exposure and HLA in healthy donors. Use of 60 Vbeta and 13 Jbeta primers characterized the PCR. The data were produced by immunoSEQ multiplex PCR, yet TCRdb's version contains in-frame clones alone and is incomplete. This table holds approximately 81,000 clones, 65% to 85% found once. What was sequenced was PBMCs. The receptors stem from a woman aged 45-59 years in good health and CMV-seronegative.

The J gene is TRBJ1-1, the V gene TRBV6-6, with D possibly matching TRBD1 (6 bases). V lost 5 bases, J lost 5 bases, and 18 bases lay in between. The CDR3 consists of 15 residues. Germline assignment: CDR1 MNHNY and CDR2 SVGAGI (reference sequence). The CDR3 loop is CASSLPRTEDTEAFF. The CDR3 DNA reads TGTGCCAGCAGTCTCCCCCGGACAGAGGATACTGAAGCTTTCTTT.

The chain employs TRBV18 and TRBJ1-2, with a possible D match to TRBD1 (5 bases). Trimming took off 4 bases at V and 4 bases at J, with 16 bases between the two ends. The germline CDR1 and CDR2 sequences are KGHSH and LQKENI. The CDR3 loop spans 15 amino acids. The CDR3 here is CASSQGLSLFYGYTF. Written as DNA, the CDR3 is TGTGCCAGCTCACAGGGACTGTCTCTTTTCTATGGCTACACCTTC.

V gene TRBV27 combines with J gene TRBJ2-3; TRBD1 agrees at 10 bases. The length of the CDR3 is 15 residues. The V segment lost 4 bases and the J segment 4 bases; nucleotides outside the gene matches: 5. Germline V lookup: CDR1 MNHEY, CDR2 SMNVEV (reference sequence). The CDR3 loop reads CASSSTGGAADTQYF. CDR3 DNA sequence: TGTGCCAGCAGTTCGACAGGGGGCGCGGCAGATACGCAGTATTTT.

The chain uses TRBV29-1 and TRBJ2-3, with TRBD2 matching over 9 bases. The CDR3 extends over 13 amino acids. Germline loops: CDR1 SQVTM, CDR2 ANQGSEA. The CDR3: CSFLAGRPDTQYF. Here the CDR3 DNA reads TGCAGTTTTCTAGCGGGGAGGCCAGATACGCAGTATTTT.

The V call is TRBV2, the J call TRBJ2-7; D possibly corresponds to TRBD2 (5 bases). The V gene lost 5 bases and the J gene lost 5 bases, with 13 bases spanning the gap. This CDR3 contains 13 residues. Germline V gives CDR1 SNHLY, CDR2 FYNNEI. The CDR3 DNA reads TGTGCCAGCAGTCCGGGATATCCCCACGAGCAGTACTTC. This codes for CASSPGYPHEQYF.

This clone was observed a few times. The chain employs TRBV25-1 and TRBJ2-7; TRBD1 is a possible D gene (5 bases). CDR3 size: 14 residues. The germline V and J ends were trimmed by 3 bases and 3 bases, with 12 bases remaining between them. The germline CDR1 and CDR2 sequences are MGHDK and SYGVNS. The CDR3: CASSDPGQHYEQYF. The CDR3 region has the DNA TGTGCCAGCAGTGACCCAGGGCAGCACTACGAGCAGTACTTC.

This chain uses TRBV7-2 with TRBJ1-3; 7 bases are a match to TRBD1. Germline V CDR1 and CDR2: SGHTA, FQGNSA. The length of the CDR3 is 15 residues. Trimming removed 5 bases from V and 0 bases from J; junction bases left unmatched: 4. The CDR3 DNA is TGTGCCAGCAGCCCAGGGGGTCACTCTGGAAACACCATATATTTT. Its protein product is CASSPGGHSGNTIYF.

J is TRBJ1-5 and V is TRBV19; no definite D call. Germline lookup yields CDR1 LNHDA and CDR2 SQIVND (reference sequence). The CDR3 totals 15 residues. V was pared by 3 bases and J by 0 bases, with 9 bases between. Here the CDR3 DNA reads TGTGCCAGTAGTATGAGAGGCAGTAGCAATCAGCCCCAGCATTTT. It codes for CASSMRGSSNQPQHF.

V and J are TRBV30 and TRBJ2-4, with TRBD2 as a possible D gene (5 bases). Germline lookup yields CDR1 GTSNPN and CDR2 SVGIG (reference sequence). The length of the CDR3 is 14 residues. V gave up 1 base and J gave up 7 bases, with 14 bases separating them. CDR3 nucleotide sequence: TGTGCCTGGAGTGCTAAAGACTATCAGAACATTCAGTACTTC. Protein: CAWSAKDYQNIQYF.

The gene calls are TRBV7-2 and TRBJ2-5, with unresolved D. CDR3 length: 15 residues. V lost 2 bases to trimming and J lost 1 base, with 11 bases between them. Germline values: CDR1 SGHTA, CDR2 FQGNSA. DNA of the CDR3: TGTGCCAGCAGCTTATCGTCTGTCCCCCAAGAGACCCAGTACTTC. Encoded protein: CASSLSSVPQETQYF.

The chain links TRBV7-2 to TRBJ1-5; 10 nucleotides agree with TRBD1. The last part of the DNA fits TRBJ2-3 better; the J call may be wrong. This CDR3 is built from 16 residues. Germline V lookup: CDR1 SGHTA, CDR2 FQGNSA. CDR3 sequence reads: CASSQGQGSLNQPQYF. For the CDR3, the DNA is TGTGCCAGCAGTCAGGGACAGGGGTCGCTCAATCAGCCCCAGTATTTT.

The rearrangement joins TRBV9 to TRBJ2-5; perhaps TRBD2 as D (6 bases). This CDR3 has 16 amino acids. Germline values: CDR1 SGDLS, CDR2 YYNGEE. Deletions cut 4 bases from V and 4 bases from J, with 20 bases between. The CDR3 protein is CASSPWVAEAGETQYF. CDR3 DNA sequence: TGTGCCAGCAGCCCATGGGTAGCGGAGGCGGGAGAGACCCAGTACTTC.

The V gene is TRBV10-2, the J gene TRBJ2-1; 10 bases map to TRBD2. CDR1 is WSHSY, CDR2 SAAADI, per germline. There are 16 residues in the CDR3. Unmatched junction bases numbered 9, after V lost 4 bases and J lost 6 bases. CDR3 sequence (DNA): TGCGCCAGCAGTGGAAACCTAGCGGGAGTTGGCAATGAGCAGTTCTTC. Its translation: CASSGNLAGVGNEQFF.

This rearrangement joins TRBV5-6 to TRBJ2-1; 7 nucleotides match TRBD2. Losses at the gene ends were 0 bases for V and 4 bases for J; bases not matched to a gene: 7. CDR3 size: 16 residues. Germline CDR1 reads SGHDT; CDR2 reads YYEEEE. Written as DNA, the CDR3 is TGTGCCAGCAGCTTGGCCTCAGCGGGGTTGTACAATGAGCAGTTCTTC. Translation gives CASSLASAGLYNEQFF.

The CDR3 is CASSSSRQGPNTEAFF. The CDR3 nucleotides read TGCGCCAGCAGCTCCTCTCGACAAGGCCCTAACACTGAAGCTTTCTTT. This chain joins TRBV5-1 and TRBJ1-1; no clear D. Germline V lookup: CDR1 SGHRS, CDR2 YFSETQ. Between the trimmed V and J ends, which lost 3 bases and 2 bases, there was a span of 17 bases. This CDR3 spans 16 amino acids.

The rearrangement links TRBV29-1 to TRBJ1-1; D is ambiguous. This CDR3 is 12 amino acids long. The V gene's germline CDR1 is SQVTM and CDR2 ANQGSEA. V was trimmed by 5 bases and J by 8 bases, leaving 15 bases between them. The CDR3 DNA follows: TGCAGCGTTTCGGCGGTCCCGGGGGAAGCTTTCTTT. Amino acid sequence: CSVSAVPGEAFF.

The V and J genes are TRBV7-2 and TRBJ2-7; 7 bases are a match to TRBD1. CDR3 length: 14 residues. J lost 5 bases, V lost 7 bases, and 11 bases had no gene match. Looked up from germline, CDR1 is SGHTA and CDR2 is FQGNSA. CDR3 sequence: CASTSDRETHEQYV. Written as DNA, the CDR3 is TGTGCCAGCACTTCCGACAGGGAAACTCACGAGCAGTACGTC.

The V gene is TRBV29-1, the J gene TRBJ2-1; possible D gene TRBD2, 6 bases. The CDR3 loop spans 14 amino acids. The V gene's germline CDR1 is SQVTM and CDR2 ANQGSEA. V shed 6 bases and J shed 9 bases, with 21 bases lying between them. Written as DNA, the CDR3 is TGCAGCGTGGAGGGCGGAAGCGAGGTTTTTGAGCAGTTCTTC. Amino acids: CSVEGGSEVFEQFF.

The rearrangement links TRBV30 to TRBJ2-1; 9 positions match TRBD1. Germline V gives CDR1 GTSNPN, CDR2 SVGIG (reference sequence). This CDR3 region has 16 residues. V shed 1 base and J 4 bases; nucleotides not matched to a gene: 8. The CDR3 spells CAWSGTGASPYNEQFF. The CDR3 DNA reads TGTGCCTGGAGTGGGACAGGGGCTTCCCCTTACAATGAGCAGTTCTTC. The full variable domain, in which reference TRBV30 and TRBJ2-1 provide the parts outside the CDR3, is SQTIHQWPATLVQPVGSPLSLECTVEGTSNPNLYWYRQAAGRGLQLLFYSVGIGQISSEVPQNLSASRPQDRQFILSSKKLLLSDSGFYLCAWSGTGASPYNEQFFGPGTRLTVL.

V gene TRBV18 combines with J gene TRBJ2-3; a weak D match, TRBD1 (6 bases). Trimming left V 2 bases short and J 2 bases short, with 17 bases between. The V gene's germline CDR1 is KGHSH and CDR2 LQKENI. The CDR3 has 17 residues. The CDR3 sequence is CASSPKDRGGYTDTQYF. Here the CDR3 DNA reads TGTGCCAGCTCACCAAAGGACAGAGGGGGATACACAGATACGCAGTATTTT.

This chain links TRBV13 with TRBJ2-1, with 9 positions matching TRBD2. The V gene's germline CDR1 is PRHDT and CDR2 FYEKMQ (reference sequence). J was trimmed by 4 bases and V by 3 bases; bases with no gene match: 10. There are 17 residues in the CDR3. CDR3 nucleotide sequence: TGTGCCAGCAGCTTCCTTCCTAGCGGGAATGCGTACAATGAGCAGTTCTTC. It specifies CASSFLPSGNAYNEQFF.

The chain carries TRBV28 and TRBJ2-7, with 15 bases matching TRBD2. Germline loops: CDR1 MDHEN, CDR2 SYDVKM. Germline trimming cut 6 bases from V and 2 bases from J; bases unmatched to any gene: 5. The CDR3 spans 16 residues. CDR3 DNA: TGTGCCAGCAGCCAGGGACTAGCGGGAGGCGCCTACGAGCAGTACTTC. Protein: CASSQGLAGGAYEQYF.

V usage is TRBV4-1 and J usage is TRBJ2-4, with D maybe TRBD2 (6 bases). Between the trimmed V and J ends, which lost 4 bases and 0 bases, there was a span of 13 bases. Germline V gene lookup returns CDR1 MGHRA and CDR2 YSYEKL. CDR3 length: 16 amino acids. In nucleotides, the CDR3 is TGCGCCAGCAGCCCCGGGCGGGACCTAGCCAAAAACATTCAGTACTTC. Translating gives CASSPGRDLAKNIQYF.

This clone appeared a single time. This chain links TRBV7-2 with TRBJ2-5, with D perhaps matching TRBD1 (5 bases). CDR1 SGHTA and CDR2 FQGNSA come from the germline V gene. V was clipped by 5 bases and J by 1 base, with 8 bases between them. The CDR3 has 13 amino acids. CDR3 in amino acids: CASSPQGQETQYF. CDR3 DNA: TGTGCCAGCAGCCCCCAGGGCCAAGAGACCCAGTACTTC.

CDR3 amino acids: CASSFHTTYEQYF. DNA of the CDR3: TGTGCCAGCAGCTTTCACACCACCTACGAGCAGTACTTC. This chain uses TRBV11-2 with TRBJ2-7; D is uncertain. From germline, CDR1 is SGHAT and CDR2 FQNNGV. The CDR3 has 13 amino acids. V was clipped by 3 bases and J by 2 bases, with 8 bases between them.

This clone showed up just a few times. The chain carries TRBV7-9 and TRBJ2-6, with 7 bases that match TRBD1. CDR3 size: 17 residues. Germline V lookup: CDR1 SEHNR, CDR2 FQNEAQ (reference sequence). V was pared by 5 bases and J by 1 base, with 8 bases of the junction left unmatched. The CDR3 reads CASSPSRGLSGANVLTF. CDR3 coding DNA: TGTGCCAGCAGCCCGAGCAGGGGGTTATCTGGGGCCAACGTCCTGACTTTC.

The rearrangement uses TRBV4-1 and TRBJ2-1; 13 bases match TRBD2. Looked up from germline, CDR1 is MGHRA and CDR2 is YSYEKL. This CDR3 is 18 amino acids long. With 1 base clipped from V and 5 bases from J, the junction kept 8 bases outside the gene matches. CDR3 loop: CASSQVLGTSGNHNEQFF. CDR3 DNA: TGCGCCAGCAGCCAAGTATTGGGGACTAGCGGGAACCACAATGAGCAGTTCTTC.